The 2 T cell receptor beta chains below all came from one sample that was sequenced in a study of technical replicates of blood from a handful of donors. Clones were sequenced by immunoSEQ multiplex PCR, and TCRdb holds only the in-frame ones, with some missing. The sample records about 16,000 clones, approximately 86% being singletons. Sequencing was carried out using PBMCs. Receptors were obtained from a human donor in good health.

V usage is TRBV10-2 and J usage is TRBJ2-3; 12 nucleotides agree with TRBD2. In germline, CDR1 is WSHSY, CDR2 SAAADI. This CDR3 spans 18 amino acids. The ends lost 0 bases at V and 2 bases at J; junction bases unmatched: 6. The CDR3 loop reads CASSESVGLAGSTDTQYF. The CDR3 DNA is TGCGCCAGCAGTGAGTCGGTGGGACTAGCGGGCTCCACAGATACGCAGTATTTT.

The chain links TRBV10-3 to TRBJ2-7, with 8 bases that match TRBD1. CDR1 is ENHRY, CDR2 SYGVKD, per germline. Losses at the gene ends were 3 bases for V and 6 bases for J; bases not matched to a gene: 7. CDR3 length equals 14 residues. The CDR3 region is CAISDIRGQVEQYF. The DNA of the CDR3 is TGTGCCATCAGTGATATCAGGGGGCAGGTCGAGCAGTACTTC.